The 9 T cell receptor beta chains presented below share a single source sample, sequenced in a study of blood T cell repertoires in COVID-19 (dated by TCRdb to the early 2020s). The library was built by means of the immunoSEQ multiplex PCR assay. The clones in this table, taken by TCRdb from immuneACCESS, are in-frame only. Not every clone is retained; where verified, under half of the shortfall comes from an unresolved V gene, and the cause of the rest is unknown. A total of tens of thousands of clones appear in this sample, over 65% of them only once. Clones ranked in the top ten supply roughly a sixth of the sample. Sequencing was performed on peripheral blood. These receptors all come from a man between 65 and 80 years old with acute or convalescent COVID-19.

This chain connects TRBV10-1 to TRBJ1-1, with D possibly matching TRBD1 (6 bases). The CDR3 extends over 15 amino acids. Germline V gene data show CDR1 as WNHNN and CDR2 as SYGVQD (reference sequence). With 0 bases removed from V and 4 bases from J, the gap between germline ends came to 12 bases. The CDR3 loop reads CASSESKGGLTEAFF. For the CDR3, the DNA is TGCGCCAGCAGTGAGTCGAAGGGGGGGCTCACTGAAGCTTTCTTT.

This clone was found a few times. This rearrangement joins TRBV6-5 to TRBJ1-5; D perhaps matches TRBD1 (5 bases). The ends were cut back, 6 bases at V and 0 bases at J, with 12 bases in the middle. The V gene's germline CDR1 is MNHEY and CDR2 SVGAGI. This CDR3 spans 15 amino acids. CDR3 in amino acids: CASSTEGYSNQPQHF. CDR3 bases: TGTGCCAGCAGCACGGAGGGGTATAGCAATCAGCCCCAGCATTTT.

The rearrangement links TRBV7-7 to TRBJ2-2; D not certain. Trimming cost V 5 bases and J 3 bases, with 10 bases left between them. CDR3 length: 14 residues. Germline V gene lookup returns CDR1 SSHAT and CDR2 FNYEAQ (reference sequence). In nucleotides, the CDR3 is TGTGCCAGCAGCCATGACTTATACACCGGGGAGCTGTTTTTT. Its translation is CASSHDLYTGELFF.

The rearrangement links TRBV7-9 to TRBJ1-2; 10 bases align to TRBD1. The germline V gene has CDR1 SEHNR and CDR2 FQNEAQ (reference sequence). The CDR3 has 15 residues. Trimming removed 0 bases from V and 5 bases from J; junction bases left unmatched: 3. Here the CDR3 DNA reads TGTGCCAGCAGCTTAGCGGGGACAGGGGTTTATGGCTACACCTTC. Its protein is CASSLAGTGVYGYTF.

The chain recombines TRBV12-3 or TRBV12-4 with TRBJ2-7; weak D call: TRBD2 (6 bases). V gave up 8 bases and J gave up 7 bases, with 18 bases separating them. This CDR3 is built from 13 residues. CDR3 DNA sequence: TGTGCCAGCGGCCTCAGTGGGAGGAGTGAGCAGTACTTC. Translating gives CASGLSGRSEQYF.

V gene TRBV19 combines with J gene TRBJ1-5; no definite D call. CDR1 is LNHDA and CDR2 is SQIVND in the germline V gene (reference sequence). The length of the CDR3 is 15 residues. The ends were cut back, 3 bases at V and 0 bases at J, with 9 bases in the middle. The CDR3 loop is CASSIQAFSNQPQHF. The DNA for the CDR3 is TGTGCCAGTAGTATCCAGGCGTTTAGCAATCAGCCCCAGCATTTT.

The chain couples TRBV3-1 (or the pseudogene TRBV3-2) to TRBJ2-5; tentative D call: TRBD2 (7 bases). The CDR3 is 17 residues long. Germline loops: CDR1 LGHDT, CDR2 YNNKEL (reference sequence). The V and J ends lost 7 bases and 2 bases respectively, with 23 bases between them. This CDR3 is CASTGVRGGQEQETQYF. Written as DNA, the CDR3 is TGTGCCAGCACCGGAGTGAGGGGGGGGCAGGAGCAAGAGACCCAGTACTTC.

The gene calls are TRBV6-2 or TRBV6-3 and TRBJ2-5; 13 bases fit TRBD2. This CDR3 spans 16 amino acids. Trimming at V came to 4 bases and at J to 4 bases, leaving 6 bases not matched to a gene. Germline CDR1 MNHEY, CDR2 SVGEGT. The CDR3 DNA reads TGTGCCAGCAGTTCTCAGGGACTAGCGGGAAGAGAGACCCAGTACTTC. This gives the protein CASSSQGLAGRETQYF.

The chain carries TRBV19 and TRBJ2-6; possibly TRBD1 for D (5 bases). CDR3 length: 17 amino acids. Per the germline V gene, CDR1 is LNHDA and CDR2 is SQIVND (reference sequence). V lost 5 bases, J lost 0 bases, and 14 bases lay in between. The CDR3 DNA reads as TGTGCCAGTAGTGCGAACTCTAGGGGCTCTGGGGCCAACGTCCTGACTTTC. It translates to CASSANSRGSGANVLTF.